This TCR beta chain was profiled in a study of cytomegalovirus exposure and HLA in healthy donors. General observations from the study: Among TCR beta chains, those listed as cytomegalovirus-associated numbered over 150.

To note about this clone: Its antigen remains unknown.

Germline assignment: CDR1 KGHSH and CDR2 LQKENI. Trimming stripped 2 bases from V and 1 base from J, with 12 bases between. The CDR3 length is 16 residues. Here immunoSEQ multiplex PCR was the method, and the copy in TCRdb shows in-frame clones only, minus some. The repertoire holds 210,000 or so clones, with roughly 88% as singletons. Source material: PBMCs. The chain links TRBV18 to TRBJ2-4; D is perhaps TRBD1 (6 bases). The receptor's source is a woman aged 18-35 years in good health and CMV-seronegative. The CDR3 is CASSPGGRGAKNIQYF. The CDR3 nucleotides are TGTGCCAGCTCACCAGGGGGCAGGGGTGCCAAAAACATTCAGTACTTC.